The T cell receptor beta chain described here comes from a study of vaccination and CD4 T cells after COVID-19. Study-wide background: Overlapping spike peptides of SARS-CoV-2, HCoV-NL63, HCoV-OC43 and HCoV-229E stimulated the cells.

The treatment is: roughly ten-day PBMC culture with coronavirus spike peptide pools or control peptides (ViraFEST assay). The unexposed donor's CD4+ T cells were collected before the COVID-19 pandemic (2011-2018). The authors replaced half the medium with fresh IL-2 medium on days 3 and 7. As cell numbers allowed, unexposed-donor CD4+ T cells faced SARS-CoV-2 S/N and four cold-coronavirus spikes. As regards this clonotype: Antigen unknown.

The CDR3 contains 13 residues. Germline V CDR1 and CDR2: SGHTA, FQGNSA. V was trimmed by 5 bases and J by 1 base, leaving 8 bases between them. Study-wide results and limits: Looking at convalescent patients, 304 of their 307 vaccine-specific clones were spike mono-reactive.

The Oncomine TCR Beta short-read assay sequenced DNA from cultured CD4+ T cells. In this case, cultured CD4+ T cells provided the extracted genomic DNA. TCRdb re-analysed the PCR reads in MiXCR, keeping a single row per CDR3 protein. The sample has 9,500 or so distinct CDR3 sequences, 30% to 35% seen once. This chain joins TRBV7-2 and TRBJ1-1; D uncertain. The sample consisted of CD4+ T cells from blood, cultured in vitro. This receptor was obtained from a human donor in good health. CDR3 loop: CASSLQRNTEAFF. DNA for the CDR3: TGTGCCAGCAGCCTTCAGAGGAACACTGAAGCTTTCTTT.